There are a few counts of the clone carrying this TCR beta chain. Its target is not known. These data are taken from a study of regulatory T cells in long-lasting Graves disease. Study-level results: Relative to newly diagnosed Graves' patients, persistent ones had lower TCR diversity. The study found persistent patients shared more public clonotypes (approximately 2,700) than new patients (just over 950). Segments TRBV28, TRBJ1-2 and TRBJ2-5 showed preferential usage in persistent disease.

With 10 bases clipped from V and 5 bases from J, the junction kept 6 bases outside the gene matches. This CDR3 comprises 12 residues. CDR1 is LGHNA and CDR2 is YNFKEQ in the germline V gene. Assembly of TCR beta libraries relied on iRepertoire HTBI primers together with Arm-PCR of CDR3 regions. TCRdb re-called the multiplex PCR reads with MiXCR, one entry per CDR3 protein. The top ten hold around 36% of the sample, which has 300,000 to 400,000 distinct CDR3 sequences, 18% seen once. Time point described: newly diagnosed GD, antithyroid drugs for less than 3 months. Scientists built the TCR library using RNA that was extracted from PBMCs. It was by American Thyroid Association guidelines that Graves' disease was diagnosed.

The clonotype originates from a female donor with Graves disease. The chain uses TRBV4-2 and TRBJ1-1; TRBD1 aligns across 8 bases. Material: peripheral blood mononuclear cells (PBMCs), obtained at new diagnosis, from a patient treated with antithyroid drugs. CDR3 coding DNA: TGTGCCATACAGGGGGATTCTACTGAAGCTTTCTTT. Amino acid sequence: CAIQGDSTEAFF.